This T cell receptor beta chain was sequenced in a study of T cell changes during pregnancy in multiple sclerosis. Germline V gene lookup returns CDR1 SGHAT and CDR2 FQDESV (reference sequence). The CDR3 loop spans 13 amino acids. V lost 4 bases to trimming and J lost 5 bases, with 9 bases between them. Sequenced by immunoSEQ multiplex PCR; TCRdb stores in-frame clones only, minus some. The sample records 84,000 or so clones, approximately 94% being singletons. The starting material was peripheral blood, obtained in the third trimester of pregnancy. This TCR was sampled from a female donor with multiple sclerosis, enrolled in a pregnancy study. The chain recombines TRBV11-1 with TRBJ2-1, with a possible D match to TRBD2 (5 bases). The DNA for the CDR3 is TGTGCCAGCAGCTGGGCCGGGGACAATGAGCAGTTCTTC. This encodes CASSWAGDNEQFF. The full variable domain, in which reference TRBV11-1 and TRBJ2-1 provide the parts outside the CDR3, is EAEVAQSPRYKITEKSQAVAFWCDPISGHATLYWYRQILGQGPELLVQFQDESVVDDSQLPKDRFSAERLKGVDSTLKIQPAELGDSAMYLCASSWAGDNEQFFGPGTRLTVL.